This T cell receptor beta chain was captured by sequencing in a study of CD8 T cells in ankylosing spondylitis (TCRdb year 2017). With respect to the entire study: The study set out to find disease-linked TCR variants by profiling T cell receptor beta repertoires in ankylosing spondylitis patients and healthy donors. Peripheral blood was sampled, and synovial fluid was additionally collected from ankylosing spondylitis patients. In total, the full study cohort was made up of some 110 healthy donors and 25 ankylosing spondylitis patients.

General study outcomes and caveats: The disease-linked clones were reported as significantly enriched in matched synovial fluid samples from ankylosing spondylitis patients. A CD8+ phenotype was shown by the disease-linked clones, which were found at relatively low frequencies in peripheral blood. A TCR beta motif of several highly homologous amino acid variants appeared characteristic of blood from ankylosing spondylitis patients. Some motif variants were previously reported in synovial fluid and blood of reactive arthritis patients, suggesting common disease-initiation mechanisms.

Synovial fluid samples were paired with blood samples taken from the same ankylosing spondylitis patients. Worth noting for this clonotype: Its target antigen remains unknown. Base qualities are not provided; no much larger clone lies one nucleotide away.

From the cysteine up to the phenylalanine, the CDR3 has a length of 15 residues. The DNA shown is the 45-base CDR3, in frame from base 1. The germline V gene (reference sequence) specifies LNHDA as CDR1 and SQIVND as CDR2. V loses 3 bases of germline sequence and J loses 5 bases, and the interval between the two ends is 14 bases. For sequencing, an Illumina HiSeq 2500 was employed. TCR beta libraries were prepared by quantitative 5'-RACE with molecular barcodes. The study's processing was this. To identify disease-linked TCR variants, a new computational method was used, one built on a probabilistic model of VDJ rearrangement. In TCRdb, the public reads were trimmed at Q25 with fastp and aligned with MiXCR, with productive beta chains retained. Rows are combined by CDR3 protein, so each entry shows the most common genes and DNA. The V and J calls and clone size are TCRdb's, not the authors'. Across this sample there are about 33,000 distinct CDR3 sequences, with roughly 13% seen only once. The ten largest clonotypes hold about a third of the sample.

Sequencing was carried out using synovial fluid, either unsorted or a sorted T cell fraction (not recorded which). This receptor was identified in a male donor with ankylosing spondylitis. The chain is made from TRBV19 and TRBJ2-1; the D segment cannot be called with confidence. The sequence in DNA is TGTGCCAGTAGTATCGGGCCTCTTGAACACAATGAGCAGTTCTTC. Its amino acids are CASSIGPLEHNEQFF.